The 10 T cell receptor beta chains listed next were all sequenced from one sample in a study of T cell responses to AZD1222 COVID-19 vaccine. Assay used: immunoSEQ multiplex PCR; TCRdb lists only in-frame clones, some missing. The sample yields some 150,000 clones, approximately 88% seen once. The sample was peripheral blood, taken on day 0 of AZD1222 vaccination. The receptors here all came from an adult in good health.

This rearrangement joins TRBV19 to TRBJ1-6, with 8 bases fitting TRBD1. The V and J ends lost 10 bases and 7 bases, in that order; junction bases with no gene match: 3. The CDR3 runs 12 residues. Germline assignment: CDR1 LNHDA and CDR2 SQIVND (reference sequence). The CDR3 spells CATGQANSPLHF. The DNA for the CDR3 is TGTGCCACGGGACAGGCGAATTCACCCCTCCACTTT.

This rearrangement joins TRBV9 to TRBJ2-7; 11 bases agree with TRBD2. After removal of 3 bases from V and 5 bases from J, the junction contained 10 bases not matched to a gene. The CDR3 is 16 amino acids. Germline V gene sequence: CDR1 SGDLS, CDR2 YYNGEE. CDR3 protein: CASSAGGLAGSHEQYF. The CDR3 nucleotides are TGTGCCAGCAGCGCCGGCGGACTAGCGGGTTCCCACGAGCAGTACTTC.

This clone was seen just once. This chain joins TRBV24-1 and TRBJ2-1; unclear D gene. The CDR3 is made up of 16 amino acids. Trimming removed 4 bases at V and 0 bases at J, with 12 bases between. CDR1 and CDR2 from the germline V gene are KGHDR and SFDVKD. DNA for the CDR3: TGTGCCACCAGTGACTCATTGAGGAGCTCCTACAATGAGCAGTTCTTC. As protein: CATSDSLRSSYNEQFF.

The CDR3 spells CSVRYRAPQSEAFF. DNA for the CDR3: TGCAGCGTTAGGTATCGGGCACCTCAATCTGAAGCTTTCTTT. This chain links TRBV29-1 with TRBJ1-1; D call uncertain. This CDR3 comprises 14 residues. Germline V lookup: CDR1 SQVTM, CDR2 ANQGSEA. Trimming removed 5 bases from V and 6 bases from J, with 19 bases in between.

The CDR3 sequence: CASSRKGLGEQYF. CDR3 DNA: TGTGCCAGCAGTCGTAAGGGTTTGGGGGAGCAGTACTTC. The chain couples TRBV6-5 to TRBJ2-7; D is uncertain. This CDR3 is built from 13 residues. V lost 5 bases, J lost 7 bases, and 15 bases lay in between. Germline CDR1 MNHEY, CDR2 SVGAGI.

This rearrangement joins TRBV25-1 to TRBJ2-6; D is possibly TRBD1 (6 bases). Germline CDR1 MGHDK, CDR2 SYGVNS. This CDR3 region has 15 residues. The V gene lost 4 bases and the J gene lost 2 bases, with 9 bases spanning the gap. Here the CDR3 DNA reads TGTGCCAGCAGTGCAGGGGTCCCTGGGGCCAACGTCCTGACTTTC. Translated, it gives CASSAGVPGANVLTF.

This chain uses TRBV5-1 with TRBJ1-2; 8 bases line up with TRBD1. CDR3 size: 13 residues. The V gene end was trimmed by 4 bases and the J gene end by 6 bases; junction bases not matched to a gene: 5. Germline loops: CDR1 SGHRS, CDR2 YFSETQ. The CDR3 here is CASSPRGPNGYTF. CDR3 nucleotides: TGCGCCAGCAGCCCCAGGGGGCCGAATGGCTACACCTTC.

The J gene is TRBJ1-4, the V gene TRBV20-1; TRBD1 might be the D (6 bases). V dropped 3 bases and J dropped 11 bases, with 10 bases sitting between them. The CDR3 length is 11 residues. Germline V CDR1 and CDR2: DFQATT, SNEGSKA (reference sequence). The CDR3 nucleotides are TGCAGTGCTAGGCAAGGGGGGAAACTGTTTTTT. Encoded protein: CSARQGGKLFF.

This chain connects TRBV28 to TRBJ1-1, with D possibly being TRBD1 (5 bases). The length of the CDR3 is 14 residues. With 7 bases removed from V and 4 bases from J, the gap between germline ends came to 16 bases. Germline V gives CDR1 MDHEN, CDR2 SYDVKM. CDR3 protein: CASTPGGSGTEAFF. CDR3 nucleotide sequence: TGTGCCAGCACTCCCGGGGGATCGGGCACTGAAGCTTTCTTT. The whole variable domain, remainder taken from reference TRBV28 and TRBJ1-1, is DVKVTQSSRYLVKRTGEKVFLECVQDMDHENMFWYRQDPGLGLRLIYFSYDVKMKEKGDIPEGYSVSREKKERFSLILESASTNQTSMYLCASTPGGSGTEAFFGQGTRLTVV.

This sequence joins TRBV6-4 and TRBJ2-3; tentatively, D is TRBD1 (7 bases). Germline V gene lookup returns CDR1 MRHNA and CDR2 SNTAGT. The CDR3 sequence is 13 residues long. Trimming cost V 0 bases and J 8 bases, with 9 bases left between them. The CDR3 DNA reads TGTGCCAGCAGTGACTCGCAGGGGGGTACGCAGTATTTT. Translated, it gives CASSDSQGGTQYF.